This TCR beta chain was found in a study of blood T cell repertoires in COVID-19. Across the study: Researchers got acute and convalescent COVID-19 samples from the United States, Italy and Spain. PBMCs, B-cell-depleted T cells, or T cells provided the cDNA or gDNA that made up the material.

The V and J ends lost 0 bases and 8 bases, in that order; junction bases with no gene match: 11. The CDR3 is 18 residues long. CDR1 and CDR2 (germline): LNHNV, YYDKDF (reference sequence). In the study's own analysis: Estimation of nucleated cell counts relied on the amplification of reference gene primers. The repertoire was sequenced with immunoSEQ multiplex PCR; TCRdb's copy has only in-frame clones and lacks some. From that table come the V and J calls and clone size; the DNA was used to work out D and trimming. The data hold a few hundred thousand clones, with roughly 86% observed a single time.

J is TRBJ2-1 and V is TRBV15, with TRBD2 matching over 12 bases. The sequenced sample consisted of PBMCs or T cells enriched from blood (not recorded which). The TCR comes from a woman aged 30 to 39 who had been exposed to COVID-19. CDR3 nucleotides: TGTGCCACCAGCAGAGATCCCCCTAGCGGGAGGGCATACGATGAGCAGTTCTTC. Its translation is CATSRDPPSGRAYDEQFF.